The present TCR beta chain was sequenced within a study of T-cell reconstitution after alpha-beta-depleted transplantation in children. Germline CDR1 SGHRS, CDR2 YFSETQ. This CDR3 region has 16 residues. Trimming pared 4 bases from V and 1 base from J, leaving 16 bases between. Researchers prepared the TCRbeta library using unique molecular identifiers, the study reports. TCRdb re-analysed the PCR reads in MiXCR, keeping a single row per CDR3 protein. The sample lists over 400,000 distinct CDR3 sequences, around 12% occurring once. The chain employs TRBV5-1 and TRBJ2-3, with D perhaps being TRBD1 or TRBD2 (6 bases each). The TCR was taken from a human donor who donated a stem cell graft to a child with combined immunodeficiency. This sample comprised PBMCs from the stem cell graft donor, obtained from the stem cell graft. The CDR3 loop reads CASSPKRGDGTDTQYF. For the CDR3, the DNA is TGCGCCAGCAGCCCAAAAAGGGGGGATGGCACAGATACGCAGTATTTT. The whole variable domain, remainder taken from reference TRBV5-1 and TRBJ2-3, is KAGVTQTPRYLIKTRGQQVTLSCSPISGHRSVSWYQQTPGQGLQFLFEYFSETQRNKGNFPGRFSGRQFSNSRSEMNVSTLELGDSALYLCASSPKRGDGTDTQYFGPGTRLTVL.